The clone carrying this T cell receptor (beta chain) was counted at least ten times. Its antigen is not identified. The data stem from a study of T cells after yellow fever vaccination. Whole-study findings and limits: Few clonotypes appeared in both CD4 and CD8 compartments. Once the booster was given, most primary-vaccination clones reappeared, at just over 95% for CD4 and roughly 85% for CD8.

Conversion of TCR transcripts into cDNA relied on 5'RACE template switching, which added a universal primer site and UMIs. TCRdb itself ran the 5' RACE reads through MiXCR, one entry per CDR3 protein. The sample carries 300,000 or so distinct CDR3 sequences, around 9.3% recorded once. V was pared by 4 bases and J by 4 bases, with 14 bases between. The CDR3 is 15 residues long. The germline CDR1 and CDR2 sequences are SGHAT and FQNNGV. The chain uses TRBV11-2 and TRBJ2-1; TRBD1 might be the D (6 bases). The sequenced sample was CD4+ T cells sorted from PBMCs, obtained 5 days after the yellow fever booster vaccination. The sequence derives from a man between 18 and 35 years old who received the YFV17D yellow fever vaccine. CDR3 loop: CASSSPGHNYNEQFF. The CDR3 bases are TGTGCCAGCAGCTCCCCGGGACACAATTACAATGAGCAGTTCTTC.